This is a list of T cell receptor beta chains from one sample in a study of immune cell composition in non-small cell lung cancer. Sequenced by immunoSEQ multiplex PCR; TCRdb stores in-frame clones only, minus some. Here the sample spans some 3,200 clones, about 73% being singletons. The sequencing input was non-adjacent lung tissue. The receptors were gathered from a human donor with non-small cell lung cancer. Each CDR3 is given with its conserved first and last residue. A D gene is named only where the DNA matches it firmly. Where a row states a size, it is once, few, many or the class of an expanded clone; other rows omit it.

J | size | V | D | DNA | CDR3
TRBJ1-5 | . | TRBV11-2 | . | TGTGCCAGCAGCTTAGTAAGGGAGGACCAGCCCCAGCATTTT | CASSLVREDQPQHF
TRBJ2-6 | once | TRBV27 | TRBD1 | TGTGCCAGCAGTTTCTACCGGGACAGGGGTTCTGGGGCCAACGTCCTGACTTTC | CASSFYRDRGSGANVLTF
TRBJ1-4 | . | TRBV7-9 | . | TGTGCCAGCAGCTCAGGGGCCTGGGGAAAAACTGTTTTT | CASSSGAWGKTVF
TRBJ1-1 | . | TRBV19 | . | TGTGCCAGTAGTATAGTGGTAGCGACAGGCCCTACACGAAACACTGAAGCTTTCTTT | CASSIVVATGPTRNTEAFF
TRBJ1-2 | . | TRBV30 | . | TGTGCCTGGAGTGTAGTGAGACAATGGGGCTACACCTTC | CAWSVVRQWGYTF
TRBJ1-2 | . | TRBV6-5 | TRBD1 | TGTGCCAGCAGAAAGACAGGGGGTTCAAACTATGGCTACACCTTC | CASRKTGGSNYGYTF
TRBJ1-4 | . | TRBV30 | TRBD1 | TGTGCCATGCTACAGGGGACGAGGGTACGCGAAAAACTGTTTTTT | CAMLQGTRVREKLFF
TRBJ2-3 | . | TRBV11-3 | TRBD1 | TGTGCCAGCAGCCCCTCGGGACAGGCCCTGAATGCAGATACGCAGTATTTT | CASSPSGQALNADTQYF
TRBJ2-1 | . | TRBV11-3 | TRBD1 | TGTGCCAGCAGCCCAGGAGAAATACAGGGGGCATACAATGAGCAGTTCTTC | CASSPGEIQGAYNEQFF
TRBJ1-1 | . | TRBV10-1 | . | TGCGCCAGCAGTTACTTCCAGGGGAACACTGAAGCTTTCTTT | CASSYFQGNTEAFF
TRBJ2-5 | . | TRBV7-2 | TRBD2 | TGTGCCAGCAGCTTCGAAAGCGGGGGGCACCAGGGGGAGACCCAGTACTTC | CASSFESGGHQGETQYF
TRBJ1-2 | few | TRBV19 | TRBD1 | TGTGCCAGTAGTATCGGGGACAGGGCCGACTATGGCTACACCTTC | CASSIGDRADYGYTF
TRBJ1-5 | . | TRBV7-9 | . | TGTGCCAGCAGCTTCAGGGACACCTGGCCCCAGCATTTT | CASSFRDTWPQHF
TRBJ2-7 | few | TRBV4-1 | . | TGCGCCAGCAGCCCTACAGGGACGCGCTCCTACGAGCAGTACTTC | CASSPTGTRSYEQYF
TRBJ2-1 | . | TRBV6-5 | . | TGTGCCAGCAGCGATAACACAGGGAACGATGAGCAGTTCTTC | CASSDNTGNDEQFF
TRBJ2-2 | . | TRBV6-4 | TRBD1 | TGTGCCAGTGGGACAGGGGACGGCGGGGAGCTGTTTTTT | CASGTGDGGELFF
TRBJ1-2 | once | TRBV6-6 | . | TGTGCCAGCACTACAGGCGGCGCTGGCTACACCTTC | CASTTGGAGYTF
TRBJ2-1 | few | TRBV9 | TRBD2 | TGTGCCAGCAGCGTAGCAGGGCAGCGGGGCTACAATGAGCAGTTCTTC | CASSVAGQRGYNEQFF